This T cell receptor (beta chain) was sequenced during a study of tumor and adjacent non-tumor tissue in lung cancer. Across the study: Stage I to III disease affected ten to eleven men and roughly five women aged about 30 to 76. General study points: Shorter survival was associated with higher TCR diversity in tumors.

The germline V gene has CDR1 MNHEY and CDR2 SVGEGT. This CDR3 is 17 amino acids long. With regard to this clonotype: Its antigen remains unidentified. One end of the junction is discordant with germline, which a read error may explain.

The template was RNA from unsorted bulk tissue. More than 3 cm separated this lung sample from the edge of the tumor. Between August and November 2014, newly diagnosed, chemotherapy-naive lung cancer patients underwent thoracic surgery in China. Three rounds of nested PCR, following a modified ARM-PCR protocol, produced the TCRbeta library. One entry per CDR3 protein, called by TCRdb with MiXCR from the multiplex PCR reads. This sample has approximately 53,000 distinct CDR3 sequences, with roughly 69% found just once. The receptor's source is a woman aged 55-69 years with non-small cell lung cancer. Sequencing used distant non-tumor lung tissue. This chain connects TRBV6-2 or TRBV6-3 to TRBJ1-5; TRBD1 agrees at 9 bases. CDR3 sequence: CASSFNRGLVENHPQHF. The DNA for the CDR3 is TGCGCCAGCAGTTTCAACAGGGGGCTCGTAGAAAATCATCCCCAGCATTTT.